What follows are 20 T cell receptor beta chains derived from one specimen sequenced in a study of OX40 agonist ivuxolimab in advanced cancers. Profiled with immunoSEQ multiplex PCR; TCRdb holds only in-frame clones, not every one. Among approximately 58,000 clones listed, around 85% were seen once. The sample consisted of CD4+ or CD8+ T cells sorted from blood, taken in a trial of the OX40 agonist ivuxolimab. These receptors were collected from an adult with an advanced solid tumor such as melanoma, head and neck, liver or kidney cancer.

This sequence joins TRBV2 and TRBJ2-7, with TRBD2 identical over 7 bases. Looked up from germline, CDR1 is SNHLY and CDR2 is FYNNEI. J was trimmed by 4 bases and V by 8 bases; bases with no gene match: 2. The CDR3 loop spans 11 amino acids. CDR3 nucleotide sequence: TGTGCCAGCTCTAGCGGTTACGAGCAGTACTTC. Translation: CASSSGYEQYF.

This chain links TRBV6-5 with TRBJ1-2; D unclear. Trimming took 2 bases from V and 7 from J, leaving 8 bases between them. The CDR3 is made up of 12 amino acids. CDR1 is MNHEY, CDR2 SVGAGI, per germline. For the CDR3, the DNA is TGTGCCAGCAGTTACAGGGATGGTGGCTACACCTTC. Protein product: CASSYRDGGYTF.

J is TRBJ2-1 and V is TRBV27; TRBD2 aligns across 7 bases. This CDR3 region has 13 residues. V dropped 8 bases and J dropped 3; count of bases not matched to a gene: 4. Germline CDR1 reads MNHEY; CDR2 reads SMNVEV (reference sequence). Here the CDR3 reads CASRRDYYNEQFF. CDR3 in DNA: TGTGCCAGCCGACGGGACTACTACAATGAGCAGTTCTTC.

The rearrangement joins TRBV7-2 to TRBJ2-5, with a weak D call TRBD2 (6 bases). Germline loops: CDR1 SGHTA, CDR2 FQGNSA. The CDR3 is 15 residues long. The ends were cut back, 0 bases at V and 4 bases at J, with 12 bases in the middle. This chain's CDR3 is CASSLAGLKLETQYF. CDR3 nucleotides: TGTGCCAGCAGCTTAGCGGGACTCAAGTTAGAGACCCAGTACTTC.

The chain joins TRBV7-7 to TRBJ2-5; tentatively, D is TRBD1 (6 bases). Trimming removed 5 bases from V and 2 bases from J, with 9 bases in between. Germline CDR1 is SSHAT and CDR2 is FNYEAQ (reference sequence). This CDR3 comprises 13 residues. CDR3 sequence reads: CASSQGTQETQYF. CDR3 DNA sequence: TGTGCCAGCAGCCAGGGGACACAAGAGACCCAGTACTTC.

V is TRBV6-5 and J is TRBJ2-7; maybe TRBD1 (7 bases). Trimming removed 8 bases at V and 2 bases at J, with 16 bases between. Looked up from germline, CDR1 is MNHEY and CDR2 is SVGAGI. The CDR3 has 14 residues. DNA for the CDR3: TGTGCCAGCCCAGGGGGGACCGCAACCTACGAGCAGTACTTC. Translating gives CASPGGTATYEQYF.

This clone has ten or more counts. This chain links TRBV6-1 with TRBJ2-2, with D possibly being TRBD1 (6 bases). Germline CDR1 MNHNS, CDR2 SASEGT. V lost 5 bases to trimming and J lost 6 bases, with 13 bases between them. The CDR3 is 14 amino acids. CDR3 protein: CASSRSSGAGELFF. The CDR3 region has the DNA TGTGCCAGCAGTAGGAGTTCAGGGGCCGGGGAGCTGTTTTTT.

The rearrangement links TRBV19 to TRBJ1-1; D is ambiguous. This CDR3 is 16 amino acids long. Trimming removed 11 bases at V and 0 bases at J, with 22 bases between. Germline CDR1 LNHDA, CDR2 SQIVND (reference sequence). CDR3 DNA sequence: TGTGCCTGGGGAAGGTGGAGGATAGGGATGAACACTGAAGCTTTCTTT. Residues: CAWGRWRIGMNTEAFF. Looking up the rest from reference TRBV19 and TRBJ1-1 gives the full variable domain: DGGITQSPKYLFRKEGQNVTLSCEQNLNHDAMYWYRQDPGQGLRLIYYSQIVNDFQKGDIAEGYSVSREKKESFPLTVTSAQKNPTAFYLCAWGRWRIGMNTEAFFGQGTRLTVV.

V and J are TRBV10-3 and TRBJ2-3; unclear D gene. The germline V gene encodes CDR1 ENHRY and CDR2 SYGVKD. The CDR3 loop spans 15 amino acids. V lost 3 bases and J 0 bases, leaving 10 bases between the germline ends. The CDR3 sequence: CAISDPRGSTDTQYF. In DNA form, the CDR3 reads TGTGCCATCAGTGACCCGCGTGGTAGCACAGATACGCAGTATTTT.

CDR3: CASSEGGGRNTEAFF. Here the CDR3 DNA reads TGTGCCAGCAGTGAAGGCGGGGGGCGAAACACTGAAGCTTTCTTT. The chain couples TRBV6-1 to TRBJ1-1, with D possibly matching TRBD1 (6 bases). The V gene lost 1 base and the J gene lost 2 bases, with 11 bases spanning the gap. The CDR3 is 15 amino acids. The germline V gene has CDR1 MNHNS and CDR2 SASEGT.

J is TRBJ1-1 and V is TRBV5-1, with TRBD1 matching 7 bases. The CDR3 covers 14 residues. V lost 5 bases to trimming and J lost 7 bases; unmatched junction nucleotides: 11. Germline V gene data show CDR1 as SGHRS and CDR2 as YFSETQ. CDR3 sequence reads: CASSSQRDRNEAFF. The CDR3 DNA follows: TGCGCCAGCAGTTCACAACGGGACAGAAATGAAGCTTTCTTT. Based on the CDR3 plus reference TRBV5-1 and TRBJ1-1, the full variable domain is KAGVTQTPRYLIKTRGQQVTLSCSPISGHRSVSWYQQTPGQGLQFLFEYFSETQRNKGNFPGRFSGRQFSNSRSEMNVSTLELGDSALYLCASSSQRDRNEAFFGQGTRLTVV.

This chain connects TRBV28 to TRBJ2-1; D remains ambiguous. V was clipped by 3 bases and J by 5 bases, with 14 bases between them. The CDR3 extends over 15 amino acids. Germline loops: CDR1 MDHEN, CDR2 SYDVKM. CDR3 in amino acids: CASSFSDTPNNEQFF. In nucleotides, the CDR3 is TGTGCCAGCAGTTTTAGTGACACCCCTAACAATGAGCAGTTCTTC.

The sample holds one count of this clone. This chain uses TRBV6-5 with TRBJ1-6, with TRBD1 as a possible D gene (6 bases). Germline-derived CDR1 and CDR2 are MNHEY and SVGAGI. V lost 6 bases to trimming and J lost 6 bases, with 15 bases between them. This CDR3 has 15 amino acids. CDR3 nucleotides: TGTGCCAGCAGCCAAACCGGACAGCCTAATTCACCCCTCCACTTT. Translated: CASSQTGQPNSPLHF.

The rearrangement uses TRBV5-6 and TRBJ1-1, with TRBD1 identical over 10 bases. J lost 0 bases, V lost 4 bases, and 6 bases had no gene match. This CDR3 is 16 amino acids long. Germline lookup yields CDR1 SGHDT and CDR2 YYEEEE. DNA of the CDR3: TGTGCCAGCAGCCTGGGACAGGGGAACATGAACACTGAAGCTTTCTTT. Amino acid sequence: CASSLGQGNMNTEAFF.

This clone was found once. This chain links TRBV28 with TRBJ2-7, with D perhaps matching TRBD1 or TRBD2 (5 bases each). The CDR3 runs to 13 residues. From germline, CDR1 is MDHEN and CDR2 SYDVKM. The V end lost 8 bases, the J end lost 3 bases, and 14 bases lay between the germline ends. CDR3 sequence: CASGTGPSYEQYF. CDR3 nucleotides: TGTGCCAGCGGGACGGGGCCAAGCTACGAGCAGTACTTC. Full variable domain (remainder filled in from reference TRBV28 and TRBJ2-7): DVKVTQSSRYLVKRTGEKVFLECVQDMDHENMFWYRQDPGLGLRLIYFSYDVKMKEKGDIPEGYSVSREKKERFSLILESASTNQTSMYLCASGTGPSYEQYFGPGTRLTVT.

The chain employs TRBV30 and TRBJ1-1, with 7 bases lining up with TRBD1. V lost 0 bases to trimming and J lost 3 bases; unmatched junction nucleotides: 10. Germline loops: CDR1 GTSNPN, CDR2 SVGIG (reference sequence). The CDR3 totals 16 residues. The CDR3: CAWSVTGQVGDTEAFF. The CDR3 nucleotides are TGTGCCTGGAGTGTTACAGGACAGGTTGGGGACACTGAAGCTTTCTTT.

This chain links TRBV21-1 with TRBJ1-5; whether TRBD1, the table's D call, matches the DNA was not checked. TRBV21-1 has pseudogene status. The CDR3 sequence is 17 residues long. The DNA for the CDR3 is TGTGCCAGCAGCAAACGGGACAGCCCCTATAGCAATCAGCCCCAGCATTTT. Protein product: CASSKRDSPYSNQPQHF.

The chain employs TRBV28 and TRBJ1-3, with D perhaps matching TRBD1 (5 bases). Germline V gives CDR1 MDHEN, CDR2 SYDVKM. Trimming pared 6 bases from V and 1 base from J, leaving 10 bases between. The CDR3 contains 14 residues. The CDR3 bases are TGTGCCAGCAGGTCAGGGAGTTCTGGAAACACCATATATTTT. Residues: CASRSGSSGNTIYF.

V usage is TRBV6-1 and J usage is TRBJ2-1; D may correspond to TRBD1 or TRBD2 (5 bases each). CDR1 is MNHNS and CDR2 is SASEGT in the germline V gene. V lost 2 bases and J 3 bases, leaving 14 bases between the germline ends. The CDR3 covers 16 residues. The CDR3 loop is CASSELSRGRYNEQFF. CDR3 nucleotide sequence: TGTGCCAGCAGTGAACTTTCGAGGGGTCGCTACAATGAGCAGTTCTTC.

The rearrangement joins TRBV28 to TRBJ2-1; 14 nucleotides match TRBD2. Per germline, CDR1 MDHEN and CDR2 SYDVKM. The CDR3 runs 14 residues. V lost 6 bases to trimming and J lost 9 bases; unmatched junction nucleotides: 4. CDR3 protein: CASRVTSGRAEQFF. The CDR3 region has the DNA TGTGCCAGCAGAGTGACTAGCGGGAGGGCTGAGCAGTTCTTC.